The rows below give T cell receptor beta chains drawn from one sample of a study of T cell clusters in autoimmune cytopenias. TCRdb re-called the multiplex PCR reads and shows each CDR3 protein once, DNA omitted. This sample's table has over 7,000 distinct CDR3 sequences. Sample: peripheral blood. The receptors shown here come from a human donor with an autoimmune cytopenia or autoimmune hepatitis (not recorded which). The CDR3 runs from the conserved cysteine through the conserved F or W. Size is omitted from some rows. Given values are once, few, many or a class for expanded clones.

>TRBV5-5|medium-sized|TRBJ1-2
CASSLEGQGHGYTF
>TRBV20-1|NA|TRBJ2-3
CSARWGQGMSDTQYF
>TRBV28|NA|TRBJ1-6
CASSPPKSGQRNSPLHF
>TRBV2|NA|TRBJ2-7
CASHHGDRSSYEQYF
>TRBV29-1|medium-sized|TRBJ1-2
CSAGGTGNYGYTF
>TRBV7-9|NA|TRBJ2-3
CASSLGPASQYF
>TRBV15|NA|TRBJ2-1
CATSRAGQDGRNEQFF
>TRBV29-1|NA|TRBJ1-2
CSVVIVGLGRGYTF
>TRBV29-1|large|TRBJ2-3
CSVEGGGTEDTQYF
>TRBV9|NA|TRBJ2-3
CASSVDTGSDTQYF
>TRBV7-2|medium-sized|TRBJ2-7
CASSFGLATYEQYF
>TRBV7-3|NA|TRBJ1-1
CASSSQANTEAFF
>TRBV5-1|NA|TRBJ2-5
CASSKAGIQETQYF
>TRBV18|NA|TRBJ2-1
CASSVQSDEQFF
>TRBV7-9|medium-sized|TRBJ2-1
CASSDQWGYNEQFF
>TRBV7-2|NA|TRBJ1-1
CASSFPWSTEAFF
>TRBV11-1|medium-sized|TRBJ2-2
CASSFNEAGELFF
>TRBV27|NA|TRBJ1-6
CASSLSGRGQIYNSPLHF
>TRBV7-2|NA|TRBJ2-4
CASSLGGSTPNIQYF
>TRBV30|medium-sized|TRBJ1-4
CAWSVAEKLFF
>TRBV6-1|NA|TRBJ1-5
CASTWEGNQPQHF
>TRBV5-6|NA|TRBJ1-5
CASNQQGARGNQPQHF
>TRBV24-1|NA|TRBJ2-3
CATRETGSDTQYF
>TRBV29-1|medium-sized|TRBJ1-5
CSAWGFDGSLIDQPQHF
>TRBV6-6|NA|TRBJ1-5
CASSSLAGGNQPQHF
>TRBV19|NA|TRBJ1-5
CASNREVGQPQHF
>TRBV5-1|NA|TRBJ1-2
CASSQVQGARDYGYTF
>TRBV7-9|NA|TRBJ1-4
CASSLEGGRSEKLFF
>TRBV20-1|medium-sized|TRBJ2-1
CSALPDRGGLRNEQFF
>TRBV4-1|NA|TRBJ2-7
CASSQDIWDATPLEQYF
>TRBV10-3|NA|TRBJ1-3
CAISESYSGNTIYF
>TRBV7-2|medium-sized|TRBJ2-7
CASSLKPTSVYEQYF
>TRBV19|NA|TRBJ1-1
CASSTVPQVRGTEAFF
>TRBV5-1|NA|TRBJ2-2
CAIRLAGGPNTGELFF
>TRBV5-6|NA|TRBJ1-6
CASSAHYNSPLHF
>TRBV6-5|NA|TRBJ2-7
CASSSTGTTIDEQYF
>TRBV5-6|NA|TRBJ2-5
CASSLEGPQETQYF
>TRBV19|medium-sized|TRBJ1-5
CASSRRRVDQPQHF
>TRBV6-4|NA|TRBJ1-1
CASSTWAGTEAFF
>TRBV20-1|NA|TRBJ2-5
CSASRGSQELTQYF
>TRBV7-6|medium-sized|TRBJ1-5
CAERGGPSNQPQHF
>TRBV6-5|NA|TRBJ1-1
CASSFQGAGITEAFF
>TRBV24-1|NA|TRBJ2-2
CATSDPQGPGELFF
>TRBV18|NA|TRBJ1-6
CASSPQVLSSYNSPLHF
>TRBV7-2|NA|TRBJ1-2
CASSLGRRTNYGYTF
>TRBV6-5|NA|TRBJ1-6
CASSYTQPLGQGGVYGYSPLHF
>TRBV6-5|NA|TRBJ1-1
CASRRTADLTEAFF
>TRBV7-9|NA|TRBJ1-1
CDSSFPWSTEAFF
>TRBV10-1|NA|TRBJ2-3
CASSDGPLGDTQYF
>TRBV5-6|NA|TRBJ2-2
CASSLDSEVPGELFF
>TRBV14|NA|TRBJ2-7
CASSQDRVRFYEQYF